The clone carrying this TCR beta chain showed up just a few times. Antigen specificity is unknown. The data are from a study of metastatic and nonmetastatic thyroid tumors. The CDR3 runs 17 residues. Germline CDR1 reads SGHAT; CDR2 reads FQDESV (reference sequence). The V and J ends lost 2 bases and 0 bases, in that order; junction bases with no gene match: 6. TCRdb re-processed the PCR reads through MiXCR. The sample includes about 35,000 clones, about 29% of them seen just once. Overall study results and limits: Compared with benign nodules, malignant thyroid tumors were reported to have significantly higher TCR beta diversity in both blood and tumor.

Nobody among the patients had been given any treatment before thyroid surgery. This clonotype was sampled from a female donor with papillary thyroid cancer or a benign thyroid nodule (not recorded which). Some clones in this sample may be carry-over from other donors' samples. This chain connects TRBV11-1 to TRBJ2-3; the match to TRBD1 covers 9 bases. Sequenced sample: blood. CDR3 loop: CASSLPWTGASTDTQYF. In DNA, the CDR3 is TGTGCCAGCAGCTTACCCTGGACAGGGGCGAGCACAGATACGCAGTATTTT.